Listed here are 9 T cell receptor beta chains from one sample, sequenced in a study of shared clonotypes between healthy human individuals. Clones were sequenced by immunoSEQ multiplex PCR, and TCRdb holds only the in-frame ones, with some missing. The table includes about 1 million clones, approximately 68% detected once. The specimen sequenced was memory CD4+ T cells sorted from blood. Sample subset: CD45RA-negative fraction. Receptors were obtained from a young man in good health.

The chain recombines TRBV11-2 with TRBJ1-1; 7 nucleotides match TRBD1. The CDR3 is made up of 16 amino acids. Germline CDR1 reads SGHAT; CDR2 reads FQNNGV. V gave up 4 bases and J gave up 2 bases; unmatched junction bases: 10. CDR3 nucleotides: TGTGCCAGCAGCTCTACTTACAGGGGCCTAAACACTGAAGCTTTCTTT. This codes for CASSSTYRGLNTEAFF.

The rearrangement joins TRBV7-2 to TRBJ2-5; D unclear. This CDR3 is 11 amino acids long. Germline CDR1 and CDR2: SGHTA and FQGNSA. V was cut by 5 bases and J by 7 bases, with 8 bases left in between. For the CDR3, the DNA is TGTGCCAGCAGCCTCAAGGGGACCCAGTACTTC. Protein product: CASSLKGTQYF.

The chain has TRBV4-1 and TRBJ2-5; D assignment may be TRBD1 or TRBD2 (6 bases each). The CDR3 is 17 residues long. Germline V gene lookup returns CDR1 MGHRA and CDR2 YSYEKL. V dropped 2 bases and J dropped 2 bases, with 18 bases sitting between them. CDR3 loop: CASSQWGAGGLQETQYF. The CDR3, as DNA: TGCGCCAGCAGCCAATGGGGGGCCGGGGGCCTACAAGAGACCCAGTACTTC.

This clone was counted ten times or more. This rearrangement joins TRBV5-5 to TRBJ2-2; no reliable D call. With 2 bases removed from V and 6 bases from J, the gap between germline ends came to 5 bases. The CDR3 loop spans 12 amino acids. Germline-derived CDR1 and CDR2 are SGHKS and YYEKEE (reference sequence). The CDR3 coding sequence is TGTGCCAGCAGCTTAGGCCCCGGGGAGCTGTTTTTT. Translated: CASSLGPGELFF.

For the CDR3, the DNA is TGTGCCAGCAGGTCGCTTGGGGGTGGGGATGAAGCTTTCTTT. It translates to CASRSLGGGDEAFF. This sequence joins TRBV6-1 and TRBJ1-1; possibly TRBD1 for D (5 bases). This CDR3 is 14 amino acids long. Germline CDR1 reads MNHNS; CDR2 reads SASEGT. V was shortened by 6 bases and J by 7 bases, with 18 bases between the two germline ends.

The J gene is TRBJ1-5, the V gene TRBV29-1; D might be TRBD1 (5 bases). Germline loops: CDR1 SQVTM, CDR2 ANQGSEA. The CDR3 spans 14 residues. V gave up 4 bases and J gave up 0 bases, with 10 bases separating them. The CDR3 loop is CSVGDADSNQPQHF. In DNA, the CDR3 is TGCAGCGTTGGGGACGCAGATAGCAATCAGCCCCAGCATTTT.

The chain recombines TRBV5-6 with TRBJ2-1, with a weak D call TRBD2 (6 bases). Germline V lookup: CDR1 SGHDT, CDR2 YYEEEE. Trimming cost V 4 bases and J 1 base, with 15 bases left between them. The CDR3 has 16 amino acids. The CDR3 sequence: CASSPLVGRSYNEQFF. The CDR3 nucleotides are TGTGCCAGCAGCCCCCTGGTAGGGAGGTCCTACAATGAGCAGTTCTTC.

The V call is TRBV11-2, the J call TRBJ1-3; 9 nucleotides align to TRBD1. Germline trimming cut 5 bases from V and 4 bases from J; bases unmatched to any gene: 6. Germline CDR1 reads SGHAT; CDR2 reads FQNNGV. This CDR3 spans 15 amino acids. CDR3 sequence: CASSPQGALGNTIYF. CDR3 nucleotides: TGTGCCAGCAGCCCACAGGGGGCGCTAGGAAACACCATATATTTT.

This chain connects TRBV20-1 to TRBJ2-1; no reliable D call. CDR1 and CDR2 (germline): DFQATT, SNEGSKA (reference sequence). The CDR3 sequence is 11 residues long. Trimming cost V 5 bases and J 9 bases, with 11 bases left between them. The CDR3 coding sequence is TGCAGTGCTGCTCGGGCACCTGAGCAGTTCTTC. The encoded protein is CSAARAPEQFF.